This T cell receptor (beta chain) was captured by sequencing in a study of blood T cell repertoires in COVID-19 (dated by TCRdb to about 2020). The study in broad terms: Samples covering the acute and convalescent phases of COVID-19 were provided by collaborators in the United States, Italy and Spain. Where available, HLA class I and class II types were obtained from metadata supplied by the sample provider rather than from assay-based typing. Nearly every sample came with metadata listing a de-identified subject ID, COVID-19 status, age in years and sex. The dataset comprised deeply sampled blood TCRbeta repertoires from subjects exposed to, actively infected with, or recovered from COVID-19. The samples were drawn from the first 160 participants of the ongoing ImmuneRACE study and from 1,254 subjects provided by 6 global collaborators. The prospective study material was composed of cDNA or gDNA derived from T cells, B-cell-depleted T cells, or PBMCs. The repertoires were released in a freely available public database intended as a resource for research on the immune response to SARS-CoV-2. The paper's findings and limits, for the study overall: Clinical and demographic metadata were provided uncurated, with the amount varying by source and participant.

Via the germline V gene, CDR1 is MGHDK and CDR2 SYGVNS. The junction shows trimming of 1 base on V and 2 bases on J, plus 5 bases between the germline ends. The CDR3 has 13 amino acids, counting the end cysteine and phenylalanine. The read is trimmed to its CDR3 DNA, 39 bases read in frame from base 1. The immunoSEQ Assay, a bias-controlled multiplex PCR, was used to amplify TCRbeta CDR3 regions from genomic DNA. The authors' analysis ran thus. Nucleated cell counts per sample were estimated from amplification of reference gene primers within the assay. To quantify the absolute abundance of each unique TCRbeta CDR3 rearrangement, sequence reads were collapsed and filtered. For each sample, productive Simpson clonality was calculated as the square root of Simpson's diversity index over productive rearrangements. TCRdb provides this immuneACCESS table in a form limited to in-frame rearrangements. Some clones are lacking; in checked studies, under half of them reflect an unresolved V gene, and why the rest are absent is not known. The V and J calls and clone size are taken from that table; D and trimming were inferred from the DNA. This sample comprises a few hundred thousand clones, about nine tenths of them detected only once. In total, the top ten clones hold about 1.2% of the sample.

Participants in the prospective study were enrolled through a virtual design, were aged roughly 18 to 90 years, and lived in fewer than 30 United States geographic areas. To assign participants to cohorts, the prospective study relied on clinical history that participants themselves reported in a screening survey and a study questionnaire. Mobile phlebotomists in the prospective study collected whole blood, serum and a nasopharyngeal or oropharyngeal swab from every participant. Prospective study participants could optionally give additional blood draws and questionnaires over a roughly two-month period. Before DNA extraction, prospective study blood samples were shipped either frozen or at room temperature. Turning to this clone: The antigen it binds to is not known. Nothing much larger sits one base from this clone, and base qualities are not available.

This receptor was identified in a woman in her 40s with acute COVID-19. Sequencing was done on a sample of PBMCs or T cells enriched from blood (not recorded which). The chain employs TRBV25-1 and TRBJ1-2; the D gene is unclear. The CDR3 here reads CASSEFENYGYTF. The DNA sequence follows: TGTGCCAGCAGTGAATTTGAGAACTATGGCTACACCTTC.